A single sample gave rise to the 30 T cell receptor beta chains below, sequenced in a study of T cell responses to AZD1222 COVID-19 vaccine. TCRdb's table, derived via immunoSEQ multiplex PCR, lists solely in-frame clones and lacks some. The profile shows around 61,000 clones, 70% to 90% of them singletons. Source: peripheral blood, taken on day 0 of AZD1222 vaccination. The receptors come from an adult in good health.

As concerns this clone: Other nucleotide sequences in the sample specify the same CDR3. This chain connects TRBV7-2 to TRBJ1-6; 9 positions match TRBD1. The CDR3 loop spans 14 amino acids. Germline V gives CDR1 SGHTA, CDR2 FQGNSA. Unmatched junction bases numbered 1, after V lost 3 bases and J lost 7 bases. The CDR3 loop is CASSLGTGNSPLHF. The CDR3 DNA is TGTGCCAGCAGCTTGGGGACAGGGAATTCACCCCTCCACTTT.

The chain is built from TRBV28 and TRBJ2-2; no firm D call. The CDR3 covers 15 residues. Germline assignment: CDR1 MDHEN and CDR2 SYDVKM. The V end lost 5 bases, the J end lost 0 bases, and 10 bases lay between the germline ends. The CDR3 sequence is CASSPVSANTGELFF. DNA of the CDR3: TGTGCCAGCAGTCCTGTATCCGCGAACACCGGGGAGCTGTTTTTT.

The chain combines TRBV6-2 or TRBV6-3 with TRBJ2-2, with no clear D. CDR3 size: 13 residues. Trimming took off 5 bases at V and 7 bases at J, with 11 bases between the two ends. The germline V gene encodes CDR1 MNHEY and CDR2 SVGEGT. The CDR3 nucleotides are TGTGCCAGCAGTGATAGTATGGTCGGGGAGCTGTTTTTT. This sequence encodes CASSDSMVGELFF.

The V gene is TRBV7-6, the J gene TRBJ2-5; 8 bases are shared with TRBD1. CDR1 SGHVS and CDR2 FNYEAQ come from the germline V gene. The CDR3 totals 15 residues. Trimming cost V 3 bases and J 5 bases; bases outside gene matches: 8. The CDR3 loop reads CASSFRAGGRETQYF. As DNA, the CDR3 is TGTGCCAGCAGCTTTCGGGCAGGGGGCCGGGAGACCCAGTACTTC.

The chain joins TRBV29-1 to TRBJ2-2, with a weak D call TRBD2 (5 bases). Trimming left V 3 bases short and J 6 bases short, with 14 bases between. CDR1 SQVTM and CDR2 ANQGSEA come from the germline V gene. The CDR3 has 14 residues. The CDR3 DNA sequence: TGCAGCGTTGACCCCGGGAAACGTGCCGGGGAGCTGTTTTTT. Translation gives CSVDPGKRAGELFF.

The chain carries TRBV18 and TRBJ2-7; TRBD1 aligns across 10 bases. Germline V CDR1 and CDR2: KGHSH, LQKENI. This CDR3 comprises 13 residues. The junction had 6 bases not matched to a gene; V was cut back by 8 bases and J by 5 bases. The CDR3 DNA reads TGTGCCAGCCAGGACAGGGGGGGCCACGAGCAGTACTTC. This gives the protein CASQDRGGHEQYF.

The chain recombines TRBV7-3 with TRBJ2-2; D is unresolved. Germline CDR1 reads SGHTA; CDR2 reads FQGTGA. Deletions cut 0 bases from V and 7 bases from J, with 6 bases between. The CDR3 runs to 13 residues. The CDR3: CASSLTWGGELFF. The CDR3 coding sequence is TGTGCCAGCAGCTTAACGTGGGGCGGGGAGCTGTTTTTT.

The rearrangement uses TRBV7-2 and TRBJ1-1, with a weak D call TRBD1 (5 bases). This CDR3 is built from 15 residues. In germline, CDR1 is SGHTA, CDR2 FQGNSA. V was shortened by 5 bases and J by 7 bases, with 20 bases between the two germline ends. CDR3: CASSPGAILLGEAFF. CDR3 DNA: TGTGCCAGCAGCCCCGGGGCCATTTTGCTTGGTGAAGCTTTCTTT.

The chain carries TRBV30 and TRBJ2-1, with D possibly TRBD2 on 6 matching bases. The germline V gene encodes CDR1 GTSNPN and CDR2 SVGIG (reference sequence). Trimming pared 4 bases from V and 8 bases from J, leaving 12 bases between. CDR3 length: 12 amino acids. The CDR3 bases are TGTGCCTGGATTGCGGGAAGGTATGAGCAGTTCTTC. It translates to CAWIAGRYEQFF. Together with reference TRBV30 and TRBJ2-1, the CDR3 gives the full variable domain: SQTIHQWPATLVQPVGSPLSLECTVEGTSNPNLYWYRQAAGRGLQLLFYSVGIGQISSEVPQNLSASRPQDRQFILSSKKLLLSDSGFYLCAWIAGRYEQFFGPGTRLTVL.

V and J are TRBV6-5 and TRBJ1-4; D remains ambiguous. V dropped 6 bases and J dropped 4 bases, with 12 bases sitting between them. In germline, CDR1 is MNHEY, CDR2 SVGAGI. The CDR3 is 14 residues long. CDR3 residues: CASSPFSDNEKLFF. CDR3 DNA: TGTGCCAGCAGCCCGTTCTCGGATAATGAAAAACTGTTTTTT.

In this sample, this clone turned up once. V usage is TRBV3-1 (or the pseudogene TRBV3-2) and J usage is TRBJ1-1; the match to TRBD1 covers 8 bases. The CDR3 has 14 residues. CDR1 and CDR2 from the germline V gene are LGHDT and YNNKEL (reference sequence). V was pared by 4 bases and J by 3 bases, with 4 bases of the junction left unmatched. The CDR3 sequence is CASSPRGRDTEAFF. The CDR3 nucleotides are TGTGCCAGCAGCCCCAGGGGGCGCGACACTGAAGCTTTCTTT.

The rearrangement uses TRBV6-2 or TRBV6-3 and TRBJ2-7, with D uncertain. V shed 5 bases and J shed 6 bases, with 8 bases lying between them. This CDR3 is built from 11 residues. Germline V gene sequence: CDR1 MNHEY, CDR2 SVGEGT. CDR3 protein: CASSRTSEQYF. As DNA, the CDR3 is TGTGCCAGCAGTCGTACCTCCGAGCAGTACTTC.

V gene TRBV2 combines with J gene TRBJ2-3; 10 bases are a match to TRBD1. The length of the CDR3 is 15 residues. Germline-derived CDR1 and CDR2 are SNHLY and FYNNEI. V was pared by 6 bases and J by 5 bases, with 8 bases of the junction left unmatched. The CDR3 sequence is CASRADRGRKDTQYF. Here the CDR3 DNA reads TGTGCCAGCAGGGCTGACAGGGGGCGCAAAGATACGCAGTATTTT.

This clone was seen a handful of times. CDR3 amino acids: CASSQGGGRHQPQHF. The CDR3 DNA is TGTGCCAGCAGCCAAGGAGGAGGGAGGCATCAGCCCCAGCATTTT. V is TRBV4-2 and J is TRBJ1-5, with D hard to call. The CDR3 is 15 residues long. V was shortened by 1 base and J by 5 bases, with 12 bases between the two germline ends. CDR1 and CDR2 from the germline V gene are LGHNA and YNFKEQ.

The CDR3 DNA reads TGTGCCAGCAGTGACGACGGTAACTACGAGCAGTACTTC. Residues: CASSDDGNYEQYF. The rearrangement links TRBV6-1 to TRBJ2-7; D is uncertain. The V end lost 3 bases, the J end lost 3 bases, and 9 bases lay between the germline ends. This CDR3 region has 13 residues. Germline V gene data show CDR1 as MNHNS and CDR2 as SASEGT.

The table lists this clone with a count of one. This chain links TRBV28 with TRBJ1-4; the D is unclear. Trimming left V 7 bases short and J 8 bases short, with 17 bases between. Germline-derived CDR1 and CDR2 are MDHEN and SYDVKM. This CDR3 comprises 14 residues. The chain's CDR3 is CASMLEGFGEKLFF. CDR3 nucleotide sequence: TGTGCCAGCATGCTCGAGGGTTTCGGAGAAAAACTGTTTTTT.

V usage is TRBV28 and J usage is TRBJ1-4; D is unclear. Germline V lookup: CDR1 MDHEN, CDR2 SYDVKM. This CDR3 is 15 amino acids long. V was trimmed by 2 bases and J by 8 bases, leaving 15 bases between them. In DNA, the CDR3 is TGTGCCAGCAGTTTAGAGGGTACGCCTCGGGAAAAACTGTTTTTT. This encodes CASSLEGTPREKLFF.

The CDR3 loop is CASSLVGGASYNEQFF. CDR3 nucleotide sequence: TGTGCCAGTAGTCTTGTGGGGGGAGCCTCCTACAATGAGCAGTTCTTC. The chain employs TRBV19 and TRBJ2-1; the D gene is possibly TRBD2 (6 bases). The CDR3 length is 16 residues. V dropped 5 bases and J dropped 0 bases, with 14 bases sitting between them. Germline V CDR1 and CDR2: LNHDA, SQIVND (reference sequence).

The chain carries TRBV18 and TRBJ1-1; no firm D call. Germline assignment: CDR1 KGHSH and CDR2 LQKENI. Trimming cost V 8 bases and J 0 bases, with 10 bases left between them. The CDR3 covers 13 residues. CDR3 in DNA: TGTGCCAGCACGCAGGTTATGAACACTGAAGCTTTCTTT. Translation: CASTQVMNTEAFF.

This clone was seen just once. The chain joins TRBV18 to TRBJ2-4, with a possible D match to TRBD2 (5 bases). This CDR3 has 14 amino acids. Trimming pared 4 bases from V and 1 base from J, leaving 8 bases between. Germline V CDR1 and CDR2: KGHSH, LQKENI. This chain's CDR3 is CASSRETAKNIQYF. CDR3 sequence (DNA): TGTGCCAGCTCACGGGAGACGGCCAAAAACATTCAGTACTTC.

This chain links TRBV2 with TRBJ2-2; no clear D gene. The CDR3 extends over 16 amino acids. With 1 base removed from V and 3 bases from J, the gap between germline ends came to 12 bases. Germline values: CDR1 SNHLY, CDR2 FYNNEI. This chain's CDR3 is CASSEEQVSYTGELFF. CDR3 bases: TGTGCCAGCAGTGAAGAGCAAGTGAGTTACACCGGGGAGCTGTTTTTT.

The rearrangement links TRBV6-5 to TRBJ2-7, with a weak D call TRBD2 (6 bases). The CDR3 sequence is 16 residues long. The ends were cut back, 3 bases at V and 2 bases at J, with 17 bases in the middle. Germline V lookup: CDR1 MNHEY, CDR2 SVGAGI. The CDR3 nucleotides are TGTGCCAGCAGTTATCAAGGCGGGGCGGAGCCCTACGAGCAGTACTTC. Its protein is CASSYQGGAEPYEQYF.

The chain employs TRBV29-1 and TRBJ2-5, with TRBD1 identical over 9 bases. The trim removed 7 bases at V and 2 bases at J, leaving 5 bases unmatched. This CDR3 contains 13 residues. The germline V gene has CDR1 SQVTM and CDR2 ANQGSEA. This CDR3 is CSGKGTGQETQYF. The DNA of the CDR3 is TGCAGCGGGAAAGGGACAGGGCAAGAGACCCAGTACTTC.

The chain has TRBV4-1 and TRBJ2-5, with a possible D match to TRBD2 (5 bases). V lost 4 bases and J 7 bases, leaving 13 bases between the germline ends. The CDR3 totals 13 residues. Per germline, CDR1 MGHRA and CDR2 YSYEKL. The chain's CDR3 is CASSRGMVGTQYF. Here the CDR3 DNA reads TGCGCCAGCAGCCGAGGGATGGTTGGGACCCAGTACTTC.

There are a few counts of this clone. The CDR3 bases are TGCGCCAGCAGCTTGGCTAGCGGGGGGACAAATGAGCAGTTCTTC. Amino acids: CASSLASGGTNEQFF. The chain couples TRBV5-1 to TRBJ2-1; 11 nucleotides match TRBD2. The germline V gene has CDR1 SGHRS and CDR2 YFSETQ. J lost 7 bases, V lost 0 bases, and 3 bases had no gene match. The CDR3 has 15 amino acids.

Comments on this clone: The junction departs from germline at one end; a sequencing error may be responsible. The rearrangement joins TRBV19 to TRBJ1-2; D is unresolved. The CDR3 has 12 amino acids. CDR1 LNHDA and CDR2 SQIVND come from the germline V gene (reference sequence). The CDR3 DNA reads TGTGCCAGTAGTTATCCAGGCCTGGTCAAGGACTTC. Protein sequence: CASSYPGLVKDF.

V gene TRBV14 combines with J gene TRBJ2-1; D possibly uses TRBD1 or TRBD2 (5 bases each). Germline V gene data show CDR1 as SGHDN and CDR2 as FVKESK. V was trimmed by 7 bases and J by 5 bases, leaving 21 bases between them. This CDR3 is built from 16 residues. The CDR3 bases are TGTGCCAGCAACCAGGGTTTGGGTAGCGAGAACAATGAGCAGTTCTTC. This gives the protein CASNQGLGSENNEQFF.

This chain connects TRBV12-3 or TRBV12-4 to TRBJ1-4; D gene ambiguous. The CDR3 covers 12 residues. The germline V and J ends were trimmed by 7 bases and 4 bases, with 7 bases remaining between them. The CDR3 reads CASTYSNEKLFF. Here the CDR3 DNA reads TGTGCCAGCACCTACAGTAATGAAAAACTGTTTTTT.

The chain couples TRBV6-1 to TRBJ1-5, with D maybe TRBD1 (6 bases). The CDR3 totals 14 residues. With 3 bases removed from V and 5 bases from J, the gap between germline ends came to 11 bases. CDR1 is MNHNS, CDR2 SASEGT, per germline. The CDR3 spells CASSDLDRYQPQHF. The CDR3 coding sequence is TGTGCCAGCAGTGACCTAGACAGGTATCAGCCCCAGCATTTT.

This rearrangement joins TRBV19 to TRBJ1-5; 9 bases are shared with TRBD1. CDR3 length: 17 residues. In germline, CDR1 is LNHDA, CDR2 SQIVND (reference sequence). V dropped 7 bases and J dropped 5; count of bases not matched to a gene: 15. CDR3: CASKQGQGKGEDQPQHF. DNA of the CDR3: TGTGCCAGTAAACAGGGACAGGGTAAAGGTGAGGATCAGCCCCAGCATTTT.